This T cell receptor beta chain was captured in a study of blood T cell repertoires in COVID-19. This clone was counted many times. V was trimmed by 6 bases and J by 1 base, leaving 16 bases between them. In germline, CDR1 is SQVTM, CDR2 ANQGSEA. The CDR3 totals 14 residues. In the authors' workflow: Estimated nucleated cell counts came from reference gene primer amplification. Assay: immunoSEQ multiplex PCR; the TCRdb copy retains only in-frame clones and omits some. That table furnishes V, J and clone size, whereas the DNA furnished D and trimming. The data hold some 240,000 clones, with about 90% observed a single time.

This sequence originates from a man between 60 and 70 years old who had recovered from COVID-19. The V gene is TRBV29-1, the J gene TRBJ2-7, with a weak D call TRBD1 (6 bases). The specimen was peripheral blood. The CDR3 DNA is TGCAGCGTCATGGGGCCTACAGGGTCCTACGAGCAGTACTTC. Its translation: CSVMGPTGSYEQYF.